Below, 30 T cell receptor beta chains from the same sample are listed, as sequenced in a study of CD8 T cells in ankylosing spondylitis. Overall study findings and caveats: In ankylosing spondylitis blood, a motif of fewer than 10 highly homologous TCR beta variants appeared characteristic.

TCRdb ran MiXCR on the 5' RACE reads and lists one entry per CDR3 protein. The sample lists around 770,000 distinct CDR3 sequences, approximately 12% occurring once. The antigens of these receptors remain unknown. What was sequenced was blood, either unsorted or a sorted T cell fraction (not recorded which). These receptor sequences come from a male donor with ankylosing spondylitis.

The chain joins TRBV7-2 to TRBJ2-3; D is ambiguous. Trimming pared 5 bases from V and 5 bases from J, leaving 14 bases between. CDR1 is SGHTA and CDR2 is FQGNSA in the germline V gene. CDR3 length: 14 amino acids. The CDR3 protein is CASSPGVFGDTQYF. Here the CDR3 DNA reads TGTGCCAGCAGCCCAGGTGTCTTTGGAGATACGCAGTATTTT. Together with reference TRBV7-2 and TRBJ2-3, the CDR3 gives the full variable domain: GAGVSQSPSNKVTEKGKDVELRCDPISGHTALYWYRQSLGQGLEFLIYFQGNSAPDKSGLPSDRFSAERTGGSVSTLTIQRTQQEDSAVYLCASSPGVFGDTQYFGPGTRLTVL.

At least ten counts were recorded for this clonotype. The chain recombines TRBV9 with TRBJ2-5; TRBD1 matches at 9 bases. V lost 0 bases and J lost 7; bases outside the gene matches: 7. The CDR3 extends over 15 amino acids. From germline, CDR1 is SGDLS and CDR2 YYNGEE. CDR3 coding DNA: TGTGCCAGCAGCGTAGTTGGACAGGGGTCGGGGACCCAGTACTTC. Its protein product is CASSVVGQGSGTQYF.

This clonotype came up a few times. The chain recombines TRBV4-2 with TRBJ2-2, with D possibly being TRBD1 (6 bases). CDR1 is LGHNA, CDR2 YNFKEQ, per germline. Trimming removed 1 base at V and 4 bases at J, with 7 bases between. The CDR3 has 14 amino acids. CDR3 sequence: CASSQVRGTGELFF. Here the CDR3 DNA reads TGTGCCAGCAGCCAAGTCAGGGGCACCGGGGAGCTGTTTTTT.

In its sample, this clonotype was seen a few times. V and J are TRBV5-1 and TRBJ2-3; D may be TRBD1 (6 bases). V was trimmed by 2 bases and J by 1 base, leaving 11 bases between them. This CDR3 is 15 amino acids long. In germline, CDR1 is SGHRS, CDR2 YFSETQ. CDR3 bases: TGCGCCAGCAGCTTTGTGGGGGCCCGCACAGATACGCAGTATTTT. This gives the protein CASSFVGARTDTQYF.

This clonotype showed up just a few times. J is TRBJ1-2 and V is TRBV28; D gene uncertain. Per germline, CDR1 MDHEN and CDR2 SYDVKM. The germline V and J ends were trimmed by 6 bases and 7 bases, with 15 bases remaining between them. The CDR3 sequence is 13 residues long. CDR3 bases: TGTGCCAGCAGGACGGGAGGAAAGGCTGGCTACACCTTC. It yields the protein CASRTGGKAGYTF.

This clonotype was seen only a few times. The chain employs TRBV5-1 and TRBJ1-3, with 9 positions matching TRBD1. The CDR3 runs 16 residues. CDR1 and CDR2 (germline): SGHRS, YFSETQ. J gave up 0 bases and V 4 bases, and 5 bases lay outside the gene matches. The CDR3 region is CASSATGGYSGNTIYF. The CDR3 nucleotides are TGCGCCAGCAGCGCCACAGGGGGCTACTCTGGAAACACCATATATTTT.

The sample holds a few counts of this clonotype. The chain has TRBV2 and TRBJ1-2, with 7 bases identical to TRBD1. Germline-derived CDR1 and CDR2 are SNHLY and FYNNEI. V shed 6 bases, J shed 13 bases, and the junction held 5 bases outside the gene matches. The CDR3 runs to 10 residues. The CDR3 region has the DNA TGTGCCAGCAGCTTACAGGGGTTCACCTTC. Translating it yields CASSLQGFTF. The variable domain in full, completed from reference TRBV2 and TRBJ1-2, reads EPEVTQTPSHQVTQMGQEVILRCVPISNHLYFYWYRQILGQKVEFLVSFYNNEISEKSEIFDDQFSVERPDGSNFTLKIRSTKLEDSAMYFCASSLQGFTFGSGTRLTVV.

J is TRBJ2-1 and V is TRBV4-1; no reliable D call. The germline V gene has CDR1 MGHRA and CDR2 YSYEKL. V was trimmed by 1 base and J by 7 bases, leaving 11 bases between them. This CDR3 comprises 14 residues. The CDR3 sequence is CASSQGPIRNEQFF. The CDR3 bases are TGCGCCAGCAGCCAAGGACCGATAAGAAATGAGCAGTTCTTC.

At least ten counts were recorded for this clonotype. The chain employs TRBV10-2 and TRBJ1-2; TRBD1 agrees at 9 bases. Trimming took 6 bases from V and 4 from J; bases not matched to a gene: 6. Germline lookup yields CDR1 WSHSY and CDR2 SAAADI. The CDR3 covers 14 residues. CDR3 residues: CASRLGQGTYGYTF. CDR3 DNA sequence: TGCGCCAGCAGACTAGGACAGGGGACCTATGGCTACACCTTC.

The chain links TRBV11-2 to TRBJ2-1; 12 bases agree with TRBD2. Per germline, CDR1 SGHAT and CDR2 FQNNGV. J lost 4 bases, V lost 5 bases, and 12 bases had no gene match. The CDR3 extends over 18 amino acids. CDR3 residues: CASSLTSGSGGGYNEQFF. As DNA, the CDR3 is TGTGCCAGCAGCCTGACTAGCGGGAGCGGCGGGGGATACAATGAGCAGTTCTTC.

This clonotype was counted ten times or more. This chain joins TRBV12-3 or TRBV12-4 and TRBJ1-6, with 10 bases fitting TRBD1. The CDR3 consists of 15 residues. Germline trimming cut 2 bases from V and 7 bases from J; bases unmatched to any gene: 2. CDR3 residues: CASSLRTGGNSPLHF. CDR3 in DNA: TGTGCCAGCAGTTTAAGGACAGGGGGGAATTCACCCCTCCACTTT.

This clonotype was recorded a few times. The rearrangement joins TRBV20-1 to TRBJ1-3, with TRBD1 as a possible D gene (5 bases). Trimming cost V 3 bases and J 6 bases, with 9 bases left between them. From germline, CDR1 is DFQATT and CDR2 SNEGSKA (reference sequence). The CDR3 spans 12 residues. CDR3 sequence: CSARTETNTIYF. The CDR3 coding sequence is TGCAGTGCTAGGACAGAGACAAACACCATATATTTT.

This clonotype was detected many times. CDR3: CASSPNPGDTEAFF. The CDR3 DNA is TGCGCCAGCAGCCCCAATCCAGGGGACACTGAAGCTTTCTTT. This chain connects TRBV5-1 to TRBJ1-1, with D perhaps TRBD1 (6 bases). The V gene's germline CDR1 is SGHRS and CDR2 YFSETQ. This CDR3 spans 14 amino acids. The V gene lost 4 bases and the J gene lost 3 bases, with 13 bases spanning the gap.

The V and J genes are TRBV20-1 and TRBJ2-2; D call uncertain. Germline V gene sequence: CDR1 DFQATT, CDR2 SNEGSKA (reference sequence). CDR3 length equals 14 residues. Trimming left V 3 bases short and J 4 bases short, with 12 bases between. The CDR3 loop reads CSARMAESTGELFF. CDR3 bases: TGCAGTGCTAGGATGGCAGAAAGCACCGGGGAGCTGTTTTTT.

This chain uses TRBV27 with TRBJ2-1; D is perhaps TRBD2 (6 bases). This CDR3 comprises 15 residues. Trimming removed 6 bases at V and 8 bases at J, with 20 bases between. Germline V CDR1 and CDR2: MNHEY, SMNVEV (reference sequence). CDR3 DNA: TGTGCCAGCAGCTTAATTCCGCCTAGCGTTCATGAGCAGTTCTTC. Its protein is CASSLIPPSVHEQFF.

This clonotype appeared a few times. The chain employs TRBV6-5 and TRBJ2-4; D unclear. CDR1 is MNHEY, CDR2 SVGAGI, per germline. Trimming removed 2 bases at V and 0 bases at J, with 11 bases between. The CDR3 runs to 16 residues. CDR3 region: CASSYTETIAKNIQYF. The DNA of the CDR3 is TGTGCCAGCAGTTACACCGAAACTATAGCCAAAAACATTCAGTACTTC.

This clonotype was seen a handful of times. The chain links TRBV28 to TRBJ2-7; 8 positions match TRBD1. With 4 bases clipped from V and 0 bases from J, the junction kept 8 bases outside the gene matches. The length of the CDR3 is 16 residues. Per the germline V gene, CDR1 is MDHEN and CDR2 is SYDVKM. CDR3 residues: CASSSPGQGDSYEQYF. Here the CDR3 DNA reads TGTGCCAGCAGTTCCCCAGGACAGGGAGACTCCTACGAGCAGTACTTC.

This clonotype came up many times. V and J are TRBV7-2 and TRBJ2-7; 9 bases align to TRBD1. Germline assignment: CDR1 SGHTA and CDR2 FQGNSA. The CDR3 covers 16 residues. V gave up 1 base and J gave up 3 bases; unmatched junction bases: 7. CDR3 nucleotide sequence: TGTGCCAGCAGCTTAGAGTTGGGGACAGGGTACTACGAGCAGTACTTC. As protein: CASSLELGTGYYEQYF.

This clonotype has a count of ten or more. Written as DNA, the CDR3 is TGCGCCAGCAGCTTTCAGGGGAACTACGAGCAGTACTTC. Translation gives CASSFQGNYEQYF. The rearrangement links TRBV5-1 to TRBJ2-7, with D perhaps matching TRBD1 (6 bases). The germline V gene encodes CDR1 SGHRS and CDR2 YFSETQ. V lost 2 bases, J lost 3 bases, and 9 bases lay in between. The CDR3 has 13 residues.

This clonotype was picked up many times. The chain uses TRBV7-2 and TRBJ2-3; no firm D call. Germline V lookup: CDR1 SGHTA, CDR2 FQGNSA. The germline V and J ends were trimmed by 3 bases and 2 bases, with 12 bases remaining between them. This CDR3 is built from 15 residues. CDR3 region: CASSFVGTNTDTQYF. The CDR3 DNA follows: TGTGCCAGCAGCTTTGTCGGAACTAACACAGATACGCAGTATTTT.

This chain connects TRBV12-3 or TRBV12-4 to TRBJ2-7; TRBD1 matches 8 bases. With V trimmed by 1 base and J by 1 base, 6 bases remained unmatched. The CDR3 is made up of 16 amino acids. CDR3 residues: CASSLGMTGASYEQYF. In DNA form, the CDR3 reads TGTGCCAGCAGTTTAGGCATGACAGGGGCTTCCTACGAGCAGTACTTC.

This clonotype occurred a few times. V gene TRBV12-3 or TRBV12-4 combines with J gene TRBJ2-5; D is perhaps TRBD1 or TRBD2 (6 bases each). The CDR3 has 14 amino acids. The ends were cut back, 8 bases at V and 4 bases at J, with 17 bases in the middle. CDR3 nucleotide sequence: TGTGCCAGCGGAATCAGGGGAGCGGGAGAGACCCAGTACTTC. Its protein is CASGIRGAGETQYF.

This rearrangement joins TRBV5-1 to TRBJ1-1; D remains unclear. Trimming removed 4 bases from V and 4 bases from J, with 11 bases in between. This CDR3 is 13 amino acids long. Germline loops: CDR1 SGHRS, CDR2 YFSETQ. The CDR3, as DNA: TGCGCCAGCAGCCCGCTAGGCAGCACTGAAGCTTTCTTT. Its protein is CASSPLGSTEAFF.

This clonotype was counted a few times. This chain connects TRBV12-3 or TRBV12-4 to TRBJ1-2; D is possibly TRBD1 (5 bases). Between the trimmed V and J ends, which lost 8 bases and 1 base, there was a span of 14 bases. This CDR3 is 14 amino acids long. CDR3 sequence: CASLFRGSNYGYTF. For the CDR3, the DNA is TGTGCCAGCCTTTTCCGGGGGAGTAACTATGGCTACACCTTC.

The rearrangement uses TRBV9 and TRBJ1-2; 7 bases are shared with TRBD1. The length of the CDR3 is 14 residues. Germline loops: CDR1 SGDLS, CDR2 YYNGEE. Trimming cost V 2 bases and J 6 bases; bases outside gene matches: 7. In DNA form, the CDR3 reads TGTGCCAGCAGCGTTGGTGGGACAGCGAATGGCTACACCTTC. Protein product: CASSVGGTANGYTF.

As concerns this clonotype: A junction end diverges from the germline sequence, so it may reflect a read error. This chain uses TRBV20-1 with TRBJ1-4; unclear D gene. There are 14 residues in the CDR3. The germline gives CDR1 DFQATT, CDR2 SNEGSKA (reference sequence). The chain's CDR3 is CSARESSTNEKLFF. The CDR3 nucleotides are TGCAGTGCGAGAGAGTCATCGACTAATGAAAAACTGTTTTTT.

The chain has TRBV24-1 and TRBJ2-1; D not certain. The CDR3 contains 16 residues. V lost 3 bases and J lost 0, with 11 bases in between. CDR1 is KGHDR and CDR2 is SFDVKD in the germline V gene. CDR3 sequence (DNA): TGTGCCACCAGTGATCCCTTAGGGCTCTCCTACAATGAGCAGTTCTTC. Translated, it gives CATSDPLGLSYNEQFF.

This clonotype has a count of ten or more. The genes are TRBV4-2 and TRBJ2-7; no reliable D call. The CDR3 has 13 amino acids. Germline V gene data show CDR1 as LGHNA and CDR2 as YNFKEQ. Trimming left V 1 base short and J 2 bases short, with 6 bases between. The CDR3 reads CASSQGGTYEQYF. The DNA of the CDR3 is TGTGCCAGCAGCCAAGGGGGAACCTACGAGCAGTACTTC.

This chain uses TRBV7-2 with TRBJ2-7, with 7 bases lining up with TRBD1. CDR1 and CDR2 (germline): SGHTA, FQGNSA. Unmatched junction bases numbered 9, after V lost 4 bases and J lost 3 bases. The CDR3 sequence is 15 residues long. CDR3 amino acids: CASSSGQPQLYEQYF. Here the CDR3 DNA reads TGTGCCAGCAGCTCGGGACAGCCCCAACTCTACGAGCAGTACTTC.

As DNA, the CDR3 is TGTGCCAGCAGCTTAGTGCTGCAGGCCCGGGAGACCCAGTACTTC. Translated: CASSLVLQARETQYF. The V gene is TRBV7-2, the J gene TRBJ2-5; D unresolved. This CDR3 spans 15 amino acids. The germline CDR1 and CDR2 sequences are SGHTA and FQGNSA. V was shortened by 1 base and J by 5 bases, with 14 bases between the two germline ends.